Listed here are 3 T cell receptor beta chains from one sample, sequenced in a study of T cells in Graves' hyperthyroidism and ophthalmopathy. Researchers took RNA transcripts and amplified the TCR beta CDR3 regions from them. A set of HTBI primers served as the primers for a first-round RT-PCR of the TCR CDR3. TCRdb used MiXCR to reprocess the multiplex PCR reads, holding one entry per CDR3 protein. The table lists some 490,000 distinct CDR3 sequences, about 20% of them singletons, with approximately 54% in the top ten. Sequencing was done on a sample of blood. The receptor source for this set is a woman aged 70-85 years with Graves' ophthalmopathy.

The J gene is TRBJ2-2, the V gene TRBV5-1; D is perhaps TRBD1 or TRBD2 (5 bases each). CDR3 size: 16 residues. V lost 4 bases to trimming and J lost 4 bases, with 17 bases between them. The germline V gene encodes CDR1 SGHRS and CDR2 YFSETQ. The CDR3 DNA reads TGCGCCAGCAGCCTGCCCGGGACCACGAGCACCGGGGAGCTGTTTTTT. It specifies CASSLPGTTSTGELFF. Filled out from reference TRBV5-1 and TRBJ2-2, the complete variable domain reads KAGVTQTPRYLIKTRGQQVTLSCSPISGHRSVSWYQQTPGQGLQFLFEYFSETQRNKGNFPGRFSGRQFSNSRSEMNVSTLELGDSALYLCASSLPGTTSTGELFFGEGSRLTVL.

This chain connects TRBV15 to TRBJ2-5; D tentatively reads TRBD1 or TRBD2 (7 bases each). Trimming cost V 3 bases and J 5 bases, with 13 bases left between them. The CDR3 length is 14 residues. Germline V gene lookup returns CDR1 LNHNV and CDR2 YYDKDF (reference sequence). The CDR3: CATSRNRGGETQYF. CDR3 nucleotide sequence: TGTGCCACCAGCAGGAACAGGGGAGGGGAGACCCAGTACTTC.

At least ten counts were recorded for this clonotype. The chain is built from TRBV28 and TRBJ2-7, with D possibly TRBD2 on 6 matching bases. Germline V gene sequence: CDR1 MDHEN, CDR2 SYDVKM. The CDR3 is 13 amino acids. The V gene lost 8 bases and the J gene lost 12 bases, with 23 bases spanning the gap. CDR3 DNA sequence: TGTGCCAGCTTCAAACGGGACTCCTTGGAGTGGTACTTC. Translation: CASFKRDSLEWYF.